This TCR beta chain was captured in a study of blood T cell repertoires in COVID-19. Study-level background: Italy, Spain and the United States were the sources of the convalescent and acute COVID-19 samples. PBMCs, B-cell-depleted T cells, or T cells provided the cDNA or gDNA that made up the material.

Original processing notes: Reference gene primers were amplified, and this amplification served to estimate nucleated cell counts. The assay was immunoSEQ multiplex PCR, and TCRdb's table has in-frame clones only and misses some. The DNA gave D and trimming, while V, J and clone size come from that table. This table holds 120,000 to 150,000 clones, approximately 80% found once. CDR3 length: 13 amino acids. CDR1 SNHLY and CDR2 FYNNEI come from the germline V gene. V lost 6 bases and J lost 6, with 15 bases in between. This chain links TRBV2 with TRBJ2-7; a weak D match, TRBD1 (6 bases). The sequence came from a woman aged 35 to 49 with active or convalescent COVID-19. The sequenced material came from peripheral blood. The CDR3 region has the DNA TGTGCCAGCAGCGACACCGGGACAACCGAGCAGTACTTC. This gives the protein CASSDTGTTEQYF.